One and the same sample provided the 13 T cell receptor beta chains below, sequenced in a study of response to subunit inactivated influenza vaccine. A single record per CDR3 protein comes from TCRdb applying MiXCR to the RT-PCR reads. The table has fewer than 700,000 distinct CDR3 sequences, 10% to 15% seen once. The material was PBMCs from blood, obtained roughly 45 days after vaccination. These receptors came from a man aged 50-60 years who received an inactivated influenza vaccine.

A few counts support this clonotype. The chain carries TRBV12-3 or TRBV12-4 and TRBJ2-5; 9 bases are a match to TRBD1. Losses at the gene ends were 4 bases for V and 4 bases for J; bases not matched to a gene: 7. The CDR3 has 15 amino acids. The CDR3 protein is CASSSATGGGETQYF. The CDR3 bases are TGTGCCAGCAGTTCTGCGACAGGGGGAGGAGAGACCCAGTACTTC.

V gene TRBV24-1 combines with J gene TRBJ1-5; D not resolved. This CDR3 contains 12 residues. V shed 1 base and J shed 6 bases, with 3 bases lying between them. Germline-derived CDR1 and CDR2 are KGHDR and SFDVKD. In nucleotides, the CDR3 is TGTGCCACCAGTGATTTTGGTCAGCCCCAGCATTTT. This encodes CATSDFGQPQHF.

This clonotype has just a few counts. This sequence joins TRBV20-1 and TRBJ2-5, with D possibly being TRBD2 (5 bases). The CDR3 totals 12 residues. The germline V and J ends were trimmed by 5 bases and 10 bases, with 17 bases remaining between them. Germline V gives CDR1 DFQATT, CDR2 SNEGSKA (reference sequence). The CDR3 DNA is TGCAGTGCTCCGAGGAACCTCGGGGACCAGTACTTC. Protein product: CSAPRNLGDQYF.

Notes on this clonotype: A much bigger clone sits one base away, suggesting this may be a read error. This rearrangement joins TRBV12-3 or TRBV12-4 to TRBJ2-1; TRBD2 is a possible D gene (6 bases). The CDR3 runs 15 residues. Here the CDR3 DNA reads TGTACCAGCAGTTTACTATTGACTAGGTATCATGAGCAGTTCTTC. This codes for CTSSLLLTRYHEQFF.

This clonotype was counted a few times. The chain is built from TRBV5-1 and TRBJ1-1; TRBD1 might be the D (6 bases). Trimming stripped 4 bases from V and 7 bases from J, with 14 bases between. CDR1 and CDR2 (germline): SGHRS, YFSETQ. The CDR3 spans 13 residues. CDR3 coding DNA: TGCGCCAGCAGCCCCCAAGGGGGGTTTGAAGCTTTCTTT. It encodes CASSPQGGFEAFF.

This clonotype was counted a few times. The chain recombines TRBV7-2 with TRBJ2-7; 9 bases match TRBD1. CDR1 and CDR2 from the germline V gene are SGHTA and FQGNSA. The CDR3 totals 16 residues. Trimming took 5 bases from V and 1 from J; bases not matched to a gene: 9. The CDR3 sequence: CASSPILGTGSYEQYF. The CDR3 DNA reads as TGTGCCAGCAGCCCTATTCTGGGGACAGGGTCCTACGAGCAGTACTTC.

In its sample, this clonotype was seen a few times. The CDR3 region is CASKGDSVTGELFF. Here the CDR3 DNA reads TGCGCCAGCAAAGGCGACAGCGTTACCGGGGAGCTGTTTTTT. This sequence joins TRBV5-1 and TRBJ2-2; tentative D call: TRBD1 (5 bases). V was trimmed by 6 bases and J by 5 bases, leaving 14 bases between them. CDR1 is SGHRS, CDR2 YFSETQ, per germline. The CDR3 consists of 14 residues.

The rearrangement joins TRBV4-3 to TRBJ2-1, with TRBD1 as a possible D gene (6 bases). The CDR3 totals 17 residues. In germline, CDR1 is LGHNA, CDR2 YSLEER. Between the trimmed V and J ends, which lost 0 bases and 3 bases, there was a span of 15 bases. CDR3 in amino acids: CASSQDITGTFYNEQFF. The CDR3 region has the DNA TGCGCCAGCAGCCAAGATATAACCGGGACATTCTACAATGAGCAGTTCTTC.

This chain joins TRBV10-3 and TRBJ2-5, with D perhaps assigned TRBD1 or TRBD2 (5 bases each). V gave up 6 bases and J gave up 5 bases, with 7 bases separating them. This CDR3 region has 11 residues. Germline V gene lookup returns CDR1 ENHRY and CDR2 SYGVKD. CDR3 nucleotides: TGTGCCATCAGCCGGGACGAGACCCAGTACTTC. This encodes CAISRDETQYF.

This clonotype was observed a few times. The chain is built from TRBV4-1 and TRBJ2-1, with 8 positions matching TRBD1. This CDR3 has 15 residues. Germline assignment: CDR1 MGHRA and CDR2 YSYEKL. V trimming: 1 base; J trimming: 6 bases; junction bases outside the gene matches: 5. In DNA form, the CDR3 reads TGCGCCAGCAGCCAAGTAACAGGGGGTGGCAATGAGCAGTTCTTC. This encodes CASSQVTGGGNEQFF.

This clonotype occurred many times. The V call is TRBV3-1, the J call TRBJ2-3, with D possibly being TRBD2 (6 bases). V was clipped by 2 bases and J by 9 bases, with 12 bases between them. This CDR3 comprises 13 residues. Germline CDR1 is LGHDT and CDR2 is YNNKEL (reference sequence). The CDR3 here is CASSQTGRGTQYF. CDR3 DNA: TGTGCCAGCAGCCAAACGGGGCGGGGAACGCAGTATTTT.

This clonotype was found a few times. The V gene is TRBV20-1, the J gene TRBJ1-5, with TRBD1 matching 8 bases. CDR3 length: 14 residues. The J segment lost 7 bases and the V segment lost 3 bases, leaving 8 bases of the junction unmatched. Germline V gives CDR1 DFQATT, CDR2 SNEGSKA (reference sequence). CDR3 residues: CSARGTGGTQPQHF. The CDR3 DNA reads as TGCAGTGCTAGGGGGACAGGCGGGACCCAGCCCCAGCATTTT.

This clonotype appeared many times. The J gene is TRBJ2-6, the V gene TRBV6-5; D is undetermined. Germline-derived CDR1 and CDR2 are MNHEY and SVGAGI. Trimming cost V 0 bases and J 1 base, with 4 bases left between them. The CDR3 consists of 15 residues. CDR3 residues: CASSYSPSGANVLTF. As DNA, the CDR3 is TGTGCCAGCAGTTACTCTCCTTCTGGGGCCAACGTCCTGACTTTC.